This T cell receptor (beta chain) appears in the sequencing data of a study of beta chain features in type 1 diabetes. Findings and caveats of the study: Type 1 diabetes patients had moderately but significantly shorter TCRB CDR3s in all four CD4+ subsets.

The investigators reverse transcribed all of the isolated RNA, so they sequenced expressed TCRB transcripts. Profiling relied on immunoSEQ multiplex PCR, and the TCRdb table lists in-frame clones only, not all of them. Here the sample spans 680,000 or so clones, 13% being singletons. V gave up 0 bases and J gave up 5 bases, with 12 bases separating them. CDR1 and CDR2 from the germline V gene are SGHRS and YFSETQ. The CDR3 spans 15 residues. Concerning this clone: What it recognizes is unknown.

The sequence came from a man younger than 35 with type 1 diabetes. This chain connects TRBV5-1 to TRBJ2-1; D is unclear. Source material: naive CD4+ T cells from blood. This CDR3 is CASSLVSGPHNEQFF. The CDR3 DNA is TGCGCCAGCAGCTTGGTATCGGGTCCTCACAATGAGCAGTTCTTC.